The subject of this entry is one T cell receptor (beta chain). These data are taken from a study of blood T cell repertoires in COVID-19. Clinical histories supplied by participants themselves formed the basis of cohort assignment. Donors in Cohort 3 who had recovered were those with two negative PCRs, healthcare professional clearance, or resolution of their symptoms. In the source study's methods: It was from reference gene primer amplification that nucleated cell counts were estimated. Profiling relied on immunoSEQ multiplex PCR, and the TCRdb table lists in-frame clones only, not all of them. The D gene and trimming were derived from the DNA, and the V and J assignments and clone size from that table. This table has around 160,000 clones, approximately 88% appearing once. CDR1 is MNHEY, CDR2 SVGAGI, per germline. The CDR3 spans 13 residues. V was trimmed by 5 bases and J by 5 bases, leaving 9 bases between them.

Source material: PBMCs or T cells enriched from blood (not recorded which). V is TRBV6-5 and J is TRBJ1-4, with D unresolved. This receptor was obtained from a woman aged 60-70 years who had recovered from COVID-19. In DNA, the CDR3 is TGTGCCAGCAGTCTCGGTCTCAATGAAAAACTGTTTTTT. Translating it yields CASSLGLNEKLFF.